Listed below are T cell receptor beta chains from one sample, sequenced in a study of shared clonotypes between healthy human individuals. Produced via immunoSEQ multiplex PCR; TCRdb's table is partial and in-frame only. There are more than 450,000 clones in the sample; approximately 79% occur only once, and roughly 13% lies in the top ten. Sequenced material: PBMCs. All receptors derive from a woman in her thirties or forties in good health. Some clones in this sample may be carry-over from other donors' samples. Both conserved end residues are part of each CDR3. The D gene is left open where the match is weak. Not all rows give a size; the values are once, few, many and, for expanded clones, a class.

clone_size: NA
j_call: TRBJ1-2
d_call: NA
v_call: TRBV6-6
cdr3_aa: CASSKDAYYGYTF
cdr3_nt: TGTGCCAGCAGTAAAGACGCGTACTATGGCTACACCTTC

clone_size: few
j_call: TRBJ1-4
d_call: NA
v_call: TRBV19
cdr3_aa: CASSMARVNEKLFF
cdr3_nt: TGTGCCAGTAGTATGGCGAGAGTAAATGAAAAACTGTTTTTT

clone_size: NA
j_call: TRBJ1-2
d_call: NA
v_call: TRBV28
cdr3_aa: CASSLDPGAGHYGYTF
cdr3_nt: TGTGCCAGCAGTTTAGACCCGGGGGCGGGCCACTATGGCTACACCTTC

clone_size: NA
j_call: TRBJ2-7
d_call: NA
v_call: TRBV7-2
cdr3_aa: CASSLASLTYNYEQYF
cdr3_nt: TGTGCCAGCAGCTTAGCTAGCTTGACATACAACTACGAGCAGTACTTC

clone_size: NA
j_call: TRBJ2-5
d_call: TRBD2
v_call: TRBV7-2
cdr3_aa: CASSLLAGGETQYF
cdr3_nt: TGTGCCAGCAGCTTGTTAGCGGGAGGAGAGACCCAGTACTTC

clone_size: NA
j_call: TRBJ2-5
d_call: TRBD2
v_call: TRBV29-1
cdr3_aa: CSVWELAGVGWETQYF
cdr3_nt: TGCAGCGTTTGGGAGCTAGCGGGAGTGGGTTGGGAGACCCAGTACTTC

clone_size: NA
j_call: TRBJ2-5
d_call: NA
v_call: TRBV11-2
cdr3_aa: CASSLRTVQETQYF
cdr3_nt: TGTGCCAGCAGCCTAAGGACAGTCCAAGAGACCCAGTACTTC

clone_size: NA
j_call: TRBJ2-2
d_call: NA
v_call: TRBV18
cdr3_aa: CASSPVGAATGELFF
cdr3_nt: TGTGCCAGCTCACCCGTAGGTGCAGCCACCGGGGAGCTGTTTTTT

clone_size: NA
j_call: TRBJ2-7
d_call: TRBD2
v_call: TRBV5-1
cdr3_aa: CASSSIAGYSYEQYF
cdr3_nt: TGCGCCAGCAGCTCCATAGCGGGATACTCCTACGAGCAGTACTTC

clone_size: NA
j_call: TRBJ2-5
d_call: TRBD2
v_call: TRBV7-2
cdr3_aa: CASSLVGSGGRRDQETQYF
cdr3_nt: TGTGCCAGCAGCTTAGTAGGGTCGGGCGGGAGAAGGGACCAAGAGACCCAGTACTTC

clone_size: few
j_call: TRBJ1-1
d_call: NA
v_call: TRBV29-1
cdr3_aa: CSVVGAGTEAFF
cdr3_nt: TGCAGCGTTGTAGGGGCTGGCACTGAAGCTTTCTTT

clone_size: NA
j_call: TRBJ2-7
d_call: NA
v_call: TRBV15
cdr3_aa: CATSRDQGSYEQYF
cdr3_nt: TGTGCCACCAGCAGAGATCAGGGGTCCTACGAGCAGTACTTC

clone_size: NA
j_call: TRBJ2-7
d_call: NA
v_call: TRBV7-2
cdr3_aa: CASTKRLDGYEQYF
cdr3_nt: TGTGCCAGCACCAAACGACTAGATGGATACGAGCAGTACTTC

clone_size: NA
j_call: TRBJ2-5
d_call: NA
v_call: TRBV27
cdr3_aa: CASSLRYPAETQYF
cdr3_nt: TGTGCCAGCAGTTTGCGATATCCGGCGGAGACCCAGTACTTC

clone_size: NA
j_call: TRBJ2-5
d_call: NA
v_call: TRBV5-1
cdr3_aa: CASSSRGSLAETQYF
cdr3_nt: TGCGCCAGCAGCTCCCGAGGGAGTTTGGCAGAGACCCAGTACTTC

clone_size: many
j_call: TRBJ2-6
d_call: TRBD1
v_call: TRBV2
cdr3_aa: CATSGTGGSSGANVLTF
cdr3_nt: TGTGCCACATCCGGGACAGGGGGATCCTCTGGGGCCAACGTCCTGACTTTC

clone_size: NA
j_call: TRBJ2-3
d_call: TRBD1
v_call: TRBV5-1
cdr3_aa: CASSPGDSSTDTQYF
cdr3_nt: TGCGCCAGCAGCCCAGGGGACAGTAGCACAGATACGCAGTATTTT

clone_size: NA
j_call: TRBJ2-3
d_call: NA
v_call: TRBV28
cdr3_aa: CASSPPQGSTDTQYF
cdr3_nt: TGTGCCAGCAGTCCCCCCCAGGGCTCGACAGATACGCAGTATTTT

clone_size: NA
j_call: TRBJ2-1
d_call: TRBD2
v_call: TRBV28
cdr3_aa: CASSLWTSGRADGEQFF
cdr3_nt: TGTGCCAGCAGTTTATGGACTAGCGGGAGGGCCGATGGTGAGCAGTTCTTC

clone_size: NA
j_call: TRBJ2-7
d_call: TRBD1
v_call: TRBV18
cdr3_aa: CASSPGQGGSYEQYF
cdr3_nt: TGTGCCAGCTCCCCGGGACAGGGGGGGTCCTACGAGCAGTACTTC

clone_size: once
j_call: TRBJ1-4
d_call: TRBD1
v_call: TRBV6-1
cdr3_aa: CASKQGAANEKLFF
cdr3_nt: TGTGCCAGCAAGCAGGGGGCAGCTAATGAAAAACTGTTTTTT

clone_size: NA
j_call: TRBJ2-7
d_call: TRBD1
v_call: TRBV28
cdr3_aa: CASTGGTGGYEQYF
cdr3_nt: TGTGCCAGCACCGGGGGGACAGGGGGCTACGAGCAGTACTTC

clone_size: NA
j_call: TRBJ1-6
d_call: NA
v_call: TRBV6-6
cdr3_aa: CASSYAANNSPLHF
cdr3_nt: TGTGCCAGCAGTTACGCGGCAAATAATTCACCCCTCCACTTT

clone_size: many
j_call: TRBJ2-2
d_call: TRBD1
v_call: TRBV19
cdr3_aa: CASRKGQFLDTGELFF
cdr3_nt: TGTGCCAGTAGAAAGGGACAGTTCCTCGACACCGGGGAGCTGTTTTTT

clone_size: NA
j_call: TRBJ2-3
d_call: NA
v_call: TRBV11-2
cdr3_aa: CASSYNPDRTDTQYF
cdr3_nt: TGTGCCAGCAGCTACAACCCGGACCGAACAGATACGCAGTATTTT

clone_size: NA
j_call: TRBJ2-2
d_call: NA
v_call: TRBV5-1
cdr3_aa: CASSTGTVNTGELFF
cdr3_nt: TGCGCCAGCAGTACCGGGACGGTGAACACCGGGGAGCTGTTTTTT

clone_size: NA
j_call: TRBJ1-4
d_call: NA
v_call: TRBV5-4
cdr3_aa: CASSWGTDEKLFF
cdr3_nt: TGTGCCAGCAGCTGGGGCACGGATGAAAAACTGTTTTTT

clone_size: NA
j_call: TRBJ2-5
d_call: TRBD2
v_call: TRBV2
cdr3_aa: CASSEGLAGPLQYF
cdr3_nt: TGTGCCAGCAGTGAAGGGCTAGCGGGCCCCCTCCAGTACTTC

clone_size: NA
j_call: TRBJ2-3
d_call: NA
v_call: TRBV5-1
cdr3_aa: CASSLAPTSPTDTQYF
cdr3_nt: TGCGCCAGCAGCTTGGCCCCGACCAGCCCCACAGATACGCAGTATTTT

clone_size: NA
j_call: TRBJ2-1
d_call: NA
v_call: TRBV28
cdr3_aa: CASTLRQFSRHEQFF
cdr3_nt: TGTGCCAGCACTCTCCGACAGTTTTCGCGCCATGAGCAGTTCTTC

clone_size: NA
j_call: TRBJ2-1
d_call: NA
v_call: TRBV19
cdr3_aa: CASSRDQGAYNEQFF
cdr3_nt: TGTGCCAGTAGTAGAGACCAAGGGGCCTACAATGAGCAGTTCTTC

clone_size: NA
j_call: TRBJ1-2
d_call: NA
v_call: TRBV2
cdr3_aa: CASRAGLGYGYTF
cdr3_nt: TGTGCCAGCAGAGCAGGGCTAGGCTATGGCTACACCTTC

clone_size: NA
j_call: TRBJ2-3
d_call: TRBD1
v_call: TRBV19
cdr3_aa: CATQDRGSSTDTQYF
cdr3_nt: TGTGCCACCCAGGACAGGGGGAGTAGCACAGATACGCAGTATTTT

clone_size: NA
j_call: TRBJ2-3
d_call: TRBD2
v_call: TRBV28
cdr3_aa: CASSKGLAGLATQYF
cdr3_nt: TGTGCCAGCAGTAAGGGACTAGCGGGACTCGCGACGCAGTATTTT

clone_size: NA
j_call: TRBJ1-2
d_call: NA
v_call: TRBV28
cdr3_aa: CASSLSPYGYTF
cdr3_nt: TGTGCCAGCAGTTTATCGCCCTATGGCTACACCTTC

clone_size: NA
j_call: TRBJ2-1
d_call: NA
v_call: TRBV7-6
cdr3_aa: CASSFPGEYEQFF
cdr3_nt: TGTGCCAGCAGCTTCCCTGGGGAGTATGAGCAGTTCTTC

clone_size: NA
j_call: TRBJ2-2
d_call: NA
v_call: TRBV2
cdr3_aa: CASRVGLFGVGELFF
cdr3_nt: TGTGCCAGCCGCGTGGGTCTCTTTGGGGTCGGGGAGCTGTTTTTT

clone_size: once
j_call: TRBJ2-5
d_call: NA
v_call: TRBV7-9
cdr3_aa: CASSPGDLQETQYF
cdr3_nt: TGTGCCAGCAGCCCCGGGGACTTACAAGAGACCCAGTACTTC

clone_size: once
j_call: TRBJ1-4
d_call: TRBD1
v_call: TRBV5-5
cdr3_aa: CASSFIDRGSEKLFF
cdr3_nt: TGTGCCAGCAGCTTTATTGACAGGGGGAGTGAAAAACTGTTTTTT

clone_size: NA
j_call: TRBJ1-5
d_call: TRBD1
v_call: TRBV10-2
cdr3_aa: CASSAGQAFENSNQPQHF
cdr3_nt: TGCGCCAGCAGTGCGGGACAGGCGTTTGAGAATAGCAATCAGCCCCAGCATTTT

clone_size: NA
j_call: TRBJ2-5
d_call: TRBD1
v_call: TRBV28
cdr3_aa: CASSTDRVFIKGEPRETQYF
cdr3_nt: TGTGCCAGCAGCACTGACAGGGTCTTTATCAAAGGGGAACCCCGAGAGACCCAGTACTTC